Given below is one T cell receptor (beta chain) in context. All enrollees were about 18 to 95 years old and from fewer than 30 US areas. This specimen belongs to a study of blood T cell repertoires in COVID-19. The wider study: The analysed material was cDNA or gDNA that came from T cells, B-cell-depleted T cells, or PBMCs.

TCRdb keeps only in-frame clones here, not all; method: immunoSEQ multiplex PCR. Among about 390,000 clones, approximately 87% were seen once, and the ten largest hold 10%. V lost 5 bases, J lost 4 bases, and 12 bases lay in between. The CDR3 is 13 residues long. The V gene's germline CDR1 is GTSNPN and CDR2 SVGIG (reference sequence). The TCR sequence derives from a woman between 45 and 60 years old who had recovered from COVID-19. The source material was PBMCs or T cells enriched from blood (not recorded which). The chain recombines TRBV30 with TRBJ1-3; weak D call: TRBD1 (5 bases). CDR3 in amino acids: CAWEAGPGNTIYF. CDR3 DNA: TGTGCCTGGGAGGCAGGGCCGGGAAACACCATATATTTT.